Below, one T cell receptor (beta chain) is given with its context. The CDR3 contains 17 residues. The V gene lost 4 bases and the J gene lost 1 base, with 17 bases spanning the gap. Germline assignment: CDR1 SGHAT and CDR2 FQNNGV. Sequencing used immunoSEQ multiplex PCR; TCRdb keeps in-frame clones, though not all of them. The sample has approximately 170,000 clones, less than 90% seen once. This sample is part of a study of blood T cell repertoires in COVID-19. As for the study in general: The United States, Italy and Spain supplied acute and convalescent COVID-19 samples. T cells, B-cell-depleted T cells, or PBMCs provided the cDNA or gDNA that served as material.

V usage is TRBV11-2 and J usage is TRBJ2-1; possibly TRBD2 for D (7 bases). This clonotype was sampled from a woman in her 70s with acute or convalescent COVID-19. Input material: peripheral blood. The CDR3 DNA is TGTGCCAGCAGCTCCTGGGCGGGGGCTGTTTCCTACAATGAGCAGTTCTTC. Translation gives CASSSWAGAVSYNEQFF.